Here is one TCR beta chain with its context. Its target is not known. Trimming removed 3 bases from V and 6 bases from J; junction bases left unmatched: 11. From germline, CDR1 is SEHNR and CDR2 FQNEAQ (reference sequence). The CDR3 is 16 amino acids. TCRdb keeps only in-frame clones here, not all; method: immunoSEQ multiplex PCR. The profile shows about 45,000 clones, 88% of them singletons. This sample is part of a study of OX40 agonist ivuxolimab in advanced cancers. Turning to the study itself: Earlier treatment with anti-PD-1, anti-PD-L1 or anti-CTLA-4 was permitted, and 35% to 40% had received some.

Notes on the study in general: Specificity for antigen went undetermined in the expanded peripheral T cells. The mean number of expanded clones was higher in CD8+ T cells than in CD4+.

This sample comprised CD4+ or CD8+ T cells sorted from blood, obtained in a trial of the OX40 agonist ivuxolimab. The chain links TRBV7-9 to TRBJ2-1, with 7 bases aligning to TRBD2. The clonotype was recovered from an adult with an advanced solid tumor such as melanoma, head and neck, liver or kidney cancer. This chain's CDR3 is CASSFYGGGSTNEQFF. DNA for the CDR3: TGTGCCAGCAGCTTCTACGGGGGAGGGTCGACCAATGAGCAGTTCTTC.